Reported below is one TCR beta chain. The antigen it binds to is not known. No qualities accompany the bases; no much larger clone lies one base away. This sample is drawn from a study of blood T cell repertoires in COVID-19 (dated by TCRdb to the early 2020s). Broadly, across the study: Samples covering the acute and convalescent phases of COVID-19 were provided by collaborators in the United States, Italy and Spain. The prospective study material was composed of cDNA or gDNA derived from T cells, B-cell-depleted T cells, or PBMCs. Deeply sampled blood TCRbeta repertoires from subjects exposed to, actively infected with, or recovered from COVID-19 were included in the dataset. A freely available public database, intended as a resource for researchers studying the immune response to SARS-CoV-2, is where the repertoires were released. The samples were drawn from the first 160 participants of the ongoing ImmuneRACE study and from 950 to 1,500 subjects provided by 6 global collaborators. Sample metadata almost always included a de-identified subject ID, COVID-19 status, age in years and sex. HLA class I and class II types, where available, came from metadata supplied by the sample provider rather than from assay-based typing. What the authors observed across the whole study: How much clinical and demographic metadata was included differed by source and by participant, and the metadata was provided uncurated.

TCRbeta CDR3 regions were amplified from genomic DNA using the immunoSEQ Assay, a bias-controlled multiplex PCR. As for how the authors treated the data: Within the assay, amplification of reference gene primers was used to estimate how many nucleated cells each sample contained. To quantify the absolute abundance of each unique TCRbeta CDR3 rearrangement, sequence reads were collapsed and filtered. For each sample, productive Simpson clonality was calculated as the square root of Simpson's diversity index over productive rearrangements. TCRdb stores this immuneACCESS table with in-frame sequences only. Part of the clones is absent; in the studies checked, under half of the shortfall reflects unresolved V genes, and no reason is known for the rest. That table is the source of V, J and clone size, and D and trimming were worked out from the DNA. In all, the sample holds some 74,000 clones, and 80% to 95% of those were seen once. 2% to 3% of the sample goes to the ten largest clones.

In Seattle, one collaborating source enrolled patients while the infection was active and tracked those patients longitudinally over the course of disease. The collaborating institutions used their own protocols to collect whole blood in K2EDTA tubes. For TCRbeta analysis, collaborators shipped samples in one of three forms: frozen whole blood, isolated PBMCs, or DNA extracted from either of those sample types. The receptor's source is a man aged 45-60 years with COVID-19, enrolled during active disease. The sequencing sample was made of peripheral blood.

The CDR3 region: CASSQSMSAVTYEQYV. The nucleotide sequence reads TGCGCCAGCAGCCAGTCCATGAGCGCCGTAACCTACGAGCAGTACGTC. The chain was built from TRBV5-1 and TRBJ2-7, with the D gene call left open. From cysteine to valine, the CDR3 is 16 amino acids long. The CDR3 DNA has 48 bases and is translated from base 1. Per the germline V gene, SGHRS is the CDR1 and YFSETQ is the CDR2. The junction shows trimming of 4 bases on V and 2 bases on J, plus 19 bases between the germline ends.